Listed here are 18 T cell receptor beta chains from one sample, sequenced in a study of Graves' ophthalmopathy and Graves' hyperthyroidism. Investigators amplified TCR beta CDR3 regions from RNA transcripts. Scientists carried out first-round RT-PCR using HTBI primers and then a second-round multiplex PCR. TCRdb processed the multiplex PCR reads anew with MiXCR; each CDR3 protein has one entry. This table holds about 620,000 distinct CDR3 sequences, about a fifth found once. The sequenced material came from peripheral blood. The receptors were gathered from a woman under 30 with stable Graves' hyperthyroidism. Some clones in this sample may be carry-over from other donors' samples.

This clonotype was seen at least ten times. The V gene is TRBV5-1, the J gene TRBJ2-2; weak D call: TRBD2 (7 bases). V was pared by 4 bases and J by 0 bases, with 13 bases between. There are 16 residues in the CDR3. Germline CDR1 is SGHRS and CDR2 is YFSETQ. This CDR3 is CASSASGGANTGELFF. In DNA form, the CDR3 reads TGCGCCAGCAGCGCCTCGGGGGGCGCGAACACCGGGGAGCTGTTTTTT.

The genes are TRBV6-1 and TRBJ2-5; 7 bases align to TRBD2. V shed 5 bases, J shed 4 bases, and the junction held 16 bases outside the gene matches. Germline CDR1 reads MNHNS; CDR2 reads SASEGT. This CDR3 has 17 residues. For the CDR3, the DNA is TGTGCCAGCAGTCCCACGACTCGGGCTAGCGGAGGAGAGACCCAGTACTTC. This encodes CASSPTTRASGGETQYF.

The sample holds many counts of this clonotype. The genes are TRBV7-9 and TRBJ2-7, with a weak D call TRBD1 (6 bases). The V end lost 2 bases, the J end lost 3 bases, and 14 bases lay between the germline ends. The CDR3 sequence is 15 residues long. The germline gives CDR1 SEHNR, CDR2 FQNEAQ (reference sequence). In nucleotides, the CDR3 is TGTGCCAGCAGCTTAACAGGGATGCGGTTCTACGAGCAGTACTTC. Encoded protein: CASSLTGMRFYEQYF.

This clonotype was found many times. This sequence joins TRBV29-1 and TRBJ1-2; 9 nucleotides line up with TRBD1. The length of the CDR3 is 18 residues. With V trimmed by 1 base and J by 0 bases, 12 bases remained unmatched. In germline, CDR1 is SQVTM, CDR2 ANQGSEA. CDR3 nucleotides: TGCAGCGTTGAAGGCCTCCTATCGGGACAGGGAGCTAACTATGGCTACACCTTC. It yields the protein CSVEGLLSGQGANYGYTF.

V is TRBV12-3 or TRBV12-4 and J is TRBJ1-3, with D unresolved. Trimming took off 3 bases at V and 7 bases at J, with 13 bases between the two ends. The CDR3 is made up of 14 amino acids. In DNA, the CDR3 is TGTGCCAGCAGTTTGGATAGATTGATGAACACCATATATTTT. Amino acid sequence: CASSLDRLMNTIYF.

This clonotype was seen at least ten times. The chain uses TRBV27 and TRBJ1-5, with TRBD1 matching 8 bases. CDR3 length: 15 amino acids. Germline V gene sequence: CDR1 MNHEY, CDR2 SMNVEV (reference sequence). V lost 5 bases, J lost 6 bases, and 9 bases stayed unmatched. The chain's CDR3 is CASSRAGGASQPQHF. CDR3 bases: TGTGCCAGCAGTAGAGCAGGGGGCGCGTCTCAGCCCCAGCATTTT.

The table lists this clonotype with many counts. An end of the junction differs from the germline gene, which may be a read error. The rearrangement uses TRBV20-1 and TRBJ2-7; 10 bases fit TRBD2. This CDR3 comprises 12 residues. Germline V gives CDR1 DFQATT, CDR2 SNEGSKA (reference sequence). DNA of the CDR3: TGCAGTGCCTCGGATGCTAGCGGGAGAAACCTTTTC. This translates into CSASDASGRNLF.

This clonotype showed up just a few times. The J gene is TRBJ2-2, the V gene TRBV18; 9 bases map to TRBD2. This CDR3 has 17 amino acids. Germline CDR1 is KGHSH and CDR2 is LQKENI. The V gene end was trimmed by 0 bases and the J gene end by 2 bases; junction bases not matched to a gene: 4. CDR3 loop: CASSPPRGGPNTGELFF. In DNA form, the CDR3 reads TGTGCCAGCTCACCACCGCGGGGGGGCCCTAACACCGGGGAGCTGTTTTTT.

CDR3 DNA sequence: TGCAGTGCTAGCGGAAGTACTGAAGCTTTCTTT. Protein product: CSASGSTEAFF. The rearrangement links TRBV20-1 to TRBJ1-1; D is ambiguous. From germline, CDR1 is DFQATT and CDR2 SNEGSKA (reference sequence). Trimming stripped 3 bases from V and 5 bases from J, with 7 bases between. There are 11 residues in the CDR3.

The gene calls are TRBV27 and TRBJ2-2; D remains ambiguous. The V gene's germline CDR1 is MNHEY and CDR2 SMNVEV (reference sequence). The V end lost 8 bases, the J end lost 8 bases, and 12 bases lay between the germline ends. The CDR3 has 12 residues. The CDR3 is CASGTPVGELFF. The CDR3, as DNA: TGTGCCAGCGGCACCCCCGTTGGGGAGCTGTTTTTT.

In its sample, this clonotype was seen many times. A much bigger clone sits one base away, suggesting this may be a read error. V usage is TRBV6-5 and J usage is TRBJ2-7, with D perhaps TRBD2 (6 bases). Trimming took 4 bases from V and 2 from J, leaving 12 bases between them. CDR1 and CDR2 (germline): MNHEY, SVGAGI. The CDR3 runs 14 residues. CDR3 nucleotides: TGTGCCAGCAGTTTCGGGGGACCCACCTACGAGCAGTACTTC. This codes for CASSFGGPTYEQYF.

Many counts were recorded for this clonotype. The CDR3, as DNA: TGTGCCAGCAGTTACTCTACAGGGGGGAACGAGCAGTACTTC. It codes for CASSYSTGGNEQYF. The gene calls are TRBV6-2 or TRBV6-3 and TRBJ2-7, with 8 bases that match TRBD1. With V trimmed by 0 bases and J by 5 bases, 3 bases remained unmatched. CDR1 MNHEY and CDR2 SVGEGT come from the germline V gene. The CDR3 has 14 amino acids.

This clonotype was detected many times. The gene calls are TRBV28 and TRBJ2-7; 13 nucleotides match TRBD2. Germline V CDR1 and CDR2: MDHEN, SYDVKM. The length of the CDR3 is 17 residues. The ends lost 6 bases at V and 3 bases at J; junction bases unmatched: 11. DNA for the CDR3: TGTGCCAGCAGCTCCGGGACTAGCGGGACTAGATACTACGAGCAGTACTTC. Amino acid sequence: CASSSGTSGTRYYEQYF.

This clonotype has ten or more counts. This sequence joins TRBV12-3 or TRBV12-4 and TRBJ1-3; D is undetermined. V gave up 5 bases and J gave up 5 bases, with 13 bases separating them. There are 14 residues in the CDR3. CDR3 bases: TGTGCCAGCAGTACCCGGGATCCTCGAAACACCATATATTTT. Protein product: CASSTRDPRNTIYF.

This clonotype was picked up many times. The chain links TRBV7-3 to TRBJ1-2; 10 bases fit TRBD1. CDR1 is SGHTA and CDR2 is FQGTGA in the germline V gene. V was clipped by 3 bases and J by 5 bases; unmatched bases: 6. The CDR3 spans 15 residues. Here the CDR3 reads CASSLTGGVEYGYTF. The DNA of the CDR3 is TGTGCCAGCAGCTTGACAGGGGGCGTCGAGTATGGCTACACCTTC.

This clonotype was recorded at least ten times. The rearrangement joins TRBV6-2 or TRBV6-3 to TRBJ1-1; perhaps TRBD1 as D (6 bases). The CDR3 is 12 amino acids. Deletions cut 5 bases from V and 11 bases from J, with 15 bases between. Germline values: CDR1 MNHEY, CDR2 SVGEGT. CDR3 region: CASSNGGGEAFF. The CDR3 DNA is TGTGCCAGCAGTAATGGGGGCGGTGAGGCTTTCTTT.

This clonotype was found many times. The chain carries TRBV19 and TRBJ2-7; D is possibly TRBD2 (5 bases). Trimming stripped 7 bases from V and 5 bases from J, with 12 bases between. From germline, CDR1 is LNHDA and CDR2 SQIVND (reference sequence). The CDR3 spans 12 residues. The CDR3 DNA follows: TGTGCCAGTAATGTTGCGGGCAACGAGCAGTACTTC. It encodes CASNVAGNEQYF.

This chain uses TRBV14 with TRBJ1-2, with a weak D call TRBD1 (5 bases). This CDR3 is 16 amino acids long. From germline, CDR1 is SGHDN and CDR2 FVKESK. The V and J ends lost 1 base and 3 bases respectively, with 15 bases between them. CDR3 nucleotides: TGTGCCAGCAGCCAAGCTCAGGGTGAAAGGTACTATGGCTACACCTTC. The encoded protein is CASSQAQGERYYGYTF. Drawing the rest from reference TRBV14 and TRBJ1-2, the complete variable domain is EAGVTQFPSHSVIEKGQTVTLRCDPISGHDNLYWYRRVMGKEIKFLLHFVKESKQDESGMPNNRFLAERTGGTYSTLKVQPAELEDSGVYFCASSQAQGERYYGYTFGSGTRLTVV.